The next 13 T cell receptor beta chains were all read from a single sample in a study of technical replicates of blood from a handful of donors. The assay was immunoSEQ multiplex PCR, and TCRdb's table has in-frame clones only and misses some. The profile shows about 97,000 clones, under 96% of them singletons. Sequenced material: T cells isolated from PBMCs. These receptor sequences come from a human donor in good health.

The chain carries TRBV5-4 and TRBJ2-2, with 9 bases matching TRBD1. Trimming at V came to 4 bases and at J to 5 bases, leaving 9 bases not matched to a gene. This CDR3 has 16 amino acids. Germline-derived CDR1 and CDR2 are SGHNT and YYREEE (reference sequence). The DNA for the CDR3 is TGTGCCAGCAGCCCCGGGGGACAGGGAAGAACCGGGGAGCTGTTTTTT. Translated: CASSPGGQGRTGELFF.

The CDR3 region has the DNA TGTGCCAGCAGTTCCCGGGGATCCAATGAGCAGTTCTTC. Protein: CASSSRGSNEQFF. The V and J genes are TRBV6-5 and TRBJ2-1; D is possibly TRBD2 (5 bases). Germline-derived CDR1 and CDR2 are MNHEY and SVGAGI. The CDR3 is 13 amino acids. V was trimmed by 4 bases and J by 6 bases, leaving 10 bases between them.

This clone has only one observation. V is TRBV11-2 and J is TRBJ2-2; D is possibly TRBD2 (5 bases). This CDR3 is built from 14 residues. The V gene lost 0 bases and the J gene lost 5 bases, with 7 bases spanning the gap. Per the germline V gene, CDR1 is SGHAT and CDR2 is FQNNGV. The CDR3, as DNA: TGTGCCAGCAGCTTAGATCGGGGAACCGGGGAGCTGTTTTTT. Translated, it gives CASSLDRGTGELFF.

This clone was detected once. The rearrangement links TRBV30 to TRBJ2-6, with D unclear. The V and J ends lost 7 bases and 1 base respectively, with 11 bases between them. The CDR3 has 14 residues. Germline assignment: CDR1 GTSNPN and CDR2 SVGIG (reference sequence). The chain's CDR3 is CASETSSGANVLTF. As DNA, the CDR3 is TGTGCCTCCGAGACTTCATCTGGGGCCAACGTCCTGACTTTC.

This clone has a single count. V gene TRBV5-1 combines with J gene TRBJ2-7, with TRBD1 matching 9 bases. Germline V lookup: CDR1 SGHRS, CDR2 YFSETQ. V dropped 3 bases and J dropped 4; count of bases not matched to a gene: 5. This CDR3 contains 14 residues. The CDR3 loop reads CASSSDRGGYEQYF. CDR3 bases: TGCGCCAGCAGCTCGGACAGGGGAGGGTACGAGCAGTACTTC.

The genes are TRBV4-1 and TRBJ2-5; D perhaps matches TRBD2 (5 bases). The germline V gene has CDR1 MGHRA and CDR2 YSYEKL. The CDR3 has 13 residues. Trimming removed 4 bases from V and 0 bases from J, with 6 bases in between. CDR3 protein: CASSREYQETQYF. For the CDR3, the DNA is TGCGCCAGCAGCCGGGAGTACCAAGAGACCCAGTACTTC.

The chain carries TRBV28 and TRBJ2-1; TRBD1 matches 7 bases. Per germline, CDR1 MDHEN and CDR2 SYDVKM. Trimming took 3 bases from V and 7 from J; bases not matched to a gene: 6. This CDR3 comprises 14 residues. CDR3 nucleotides: TGTGCCAGCAGTTTGTACCTACAGGGGAATGAGCAGTTCTTC. This gives the protein CASSLYLQGNEQFF.

The chain has TRBV6-1 and TRBJ2-1, with a tentative D call TRBD1 (5 bases). The CDR3 length is 15 residues. Germline V gene lookup returns CDR1 MNHNS and CDR2 SASEGT. V lost 6 bases and J lost 4, with 16 bases in between. As DNA, the CDR3 is TGTGCCAGCAGGGTGGGGCCAGGGAATTACAATGAGCAGTTCTTC. Its protein is CASRVGPGNYNEQFF.

V and J are TRBV10-1 and TRBJ2-1; 8 bases line up with TRBD1. The CDR3 consists of 12 residues. Germline trimming cut 2 bases from V and 16 bases from J; bases unmatched to any gene: 7. In germline, CDR1 is WNHNN, CDR2 SYGVQD (reference sequence). The CDR3 is CASSEIGQGRFF. CDR3 DNA: TGCGCCAGCAGTGAGATAGGACAGGGTCGTTTCTTC.

The V and J genes are TRBV6-1 and TRBJ2-1; possible D gene TRBD2, 6 bases. Germline CDR1 is MNHNS and CDR2 is SASEGT. The V end lost 6 bases, the J end lost 4 bases, and 16 bases lay between the germline ends. This CDR3 has 15 residues. CDR3 residues: CASRVTRNGYNEQFF. The CDR3 nucleotides read TGTGCCAGCAGGGTGACTAGGAATGGGTACAATGAGCAGTTCTTC.

The V and J genes are TRBV4-1 and TRBJ2-4, with D maybe TRBD1 (6 bases). Per the germline V gene, CDR1 is MGHRA and CDR2 is YSYEKL. Trimming cost V 6 bases and J 2 bases, with 17 bases left between them. The CDR3 contains 16 residues. CDR3 DNA sequence: TGCGCCAGCAGTGTACAGGGCCGAGGAACCAAAAACATTCAGTACTTC. Amino acid sequence: CASSVQGRGTKNIQYF.

This chain links TRBV5-4 with TRBJ2-5; a possible D gene is TRBD1 (5 bases). The CDR3 consists of 14 residues. The germline CDR1 and CDR2 sequences are SGHNT and YYREEE (reference sequence). Trimming left V 4 bases short and J 3 bases short, with 13 bases between. The DNA for the CDR3 is TGTGCCAGCAGCCACACCGACAGAAAAGAGACCCAGTACTTC. The encoded protein is CASSHTDRKETQYF.

The chain has TRBV6-5 and TRBJ2-3; D is perhaps TRBD2 (5 bases). In germline, CDR1 is MNHEY, CDR2 SVGAGI. The CDR3 is 16 amino acids. V dropped 2 bases and J dropped 4 bases, with 16 bases sitting between them. The CDR3 spells CASSYALDPEADTQYF. CDR3 coding DNA: TGTGCCAGCAGTTACGCCTTAGACCCGGAGGCAGATACGCAGTATTTT.